The sequence of this T cell receptor (beta chain) was determined in a study of PD-1 blockade in classical Hodgkin lymphoma. Points from the study as a whole: Before treatment, TCR diversity in newly diagnosed patients was reportedly lower than in healthy donors.

Comment on this clone: Antigen: not known.

Per germline, CDR1 SGHRS and CDR2 YFSETQ. With V trimmed by 5 bases and J by 7 bases, 9 bases remained unmatched. The CDR3 contains 14 residues. Relapses following autologous stem cell transplantation were seen in all patients, with brentuximab vedotin exposure varying. The method was immunoSEQ multiplex PCR; TCRdb's version includes in-frame clones alone and lacks a portion of them. This table holds under 40,000 clones, less than 85% found once. The source material was peripheral blood mononuclear cells (PBMCs), sampled before the second cycle of nivolumab. The TCR was taken from a human donor with classical Hodgkin lymphoma. The chain is built from TRBV5-1 and TRBJ1-1; TRBD1 matches 9 bases. The CDR3 protein is CASRPTGGRGEAFF. CDR3 in DNA: TGCGCCAGCAGGCCCACAGGGGGCAGGGGTGAAGCTTTCTTT. The full variable domain, rest sourced from reference TRBV5-1 and TRBJ1-1, is KAGVTQTPRYLIKTRGQQVTLSCSPISGHRSVSWYQQTPGQGLQFLFEYFSETQRNKGNFPGRFSGRQFSNSRSEMNVSTLELGDSALYLCASRPTGGRGEAFFGQGTRLTVV.